This is a list of T cell receptor beta chains from one sample in a study of T cells in Graves' hyperthyroidism and ophthalmopathy. Using its own MiXCR run on the multiplex PCR reads, TCRdb lists one record per CDR3 protein. Of hundreds of thousands of distinct CDR3 sequences in the sample, 15% to 18% were seen once. Input material: blood. Receptors were obtained from a woman between 18 and 30 years old with Graves' hyperthyroidism. Both conserved end residues are part of each CDR3. Each record gives: J gene, clone size, D gene, V gene, CDR3 DNA, CDR3 protein. The D gene is left open where the match is weak. Where a row states a size, it is once, few, many or the class of an expanded clone; other rows omit it.

j_gene: TRBJ1-1; abundance: many; d_gene: TRBD1; v_gene: TRBV20-1; CDR3nt: TGCAGTGCTAGAGGGGGACAGGGGGGCACTGAAGCTTTCTTT; CDR3aa: CSARGGQGGTEAFF
j_gene: TRBJ2-1; abundance: many; d_gene: TRBD1; v_gene: TRBV30; CDR3nt: TGTGCCTGGAGTGGGGACAGGTACAATGAGCAGTTCTTC; CDR3aa: CAWSGDRYNEQFF
j_gene: TRBJ1-1; abundance: many; d_gene: NA; v_gene: TRBV29-1; CDR3nt: TGCAGGGTACAGGGGAACACTGAAGCTTTCTTT; CDR3aa: CRVQGNTEAFF
j_gene: TRBJ2-3; abundance: many; d_gene: NA; v_gene: TRBV7-9; CDR3nt: TGTGCCAGCAGCTTGGGGGCCTTTGTAGGAGATACGCAGTATTTT; CDR3aa: CASSLGAFVGDTQYF
j_gene: TRBJ2-7; abundance: many; d_gene: TRBD1; v_gene: TRBV5-1; CDR3nt: TGCGCCAGCAGCTTGAGTGGACAGGGGCCCCACGAGCAGTACTTC; CDR3aa: CASSLSGQGPHEQYF
j_gene: TRBJ2-5; abundance: many; d_gene: TRBD2; v_gene: TRBV12-3/TRBV12-4; CDR3nt: TGTGCCAGCAGTGGAATTTTGGGGACTAGCGGGAGGGCCGTTGTTATGGAGACCCAGTACTTC; CDR3aa: CASSGILGTSGRAVVMETQYF
j_gene: TRBJ2-7; abundance: many; d_gene: NA; v_gene: TRBV7-2; CDR3nt: TGTGCCAGCAGCTTAGCGGGAGGCGCCTACGAGCAGTACTTC; CDR3aa: CASSLAGGAYEQYF
j_gene: TRBJ1-2; abundance: once; d_gene: TRBD1; v_gene: TRBV4-1; CDR3nt: TGCGCCAGCAGCACACAGGGGGAGGGCTATGGCTACACCTTC; CDR3aa: CASSTQGEGYGYTF
j_gene: TRBJ1-3; abundance: few; d_gene: NA; v_gene: TRBV6-1; CDR3nt: TGTGCCACCAGATTGGAGGGGATAGTAGGAAACACCATATATTTT; CDR3aa: CATRLEGIVGNTIYF
j_gene: TRBJ1-1; abundance: few; d_gene: NA; v_gene: TRBV16; CDR3nt: TGTGCCAGCAGCCGACAGGAGGCGACTGAAGCTTTCTTT; CDR3aa: CASSRQEATEAFF
j_gene: TRBJ1-1; abundance: many; d_gene: NA; v_gene: TRBV9; CDR3nt: TGTGCCAGCAGCGTAGGACAAGTGAACACTGAAGCTTTCTTT; CDR3aa: CASSVGQVNTEAFF
j_gene: TRBJ2-1; abundance: many; d_gene: TRBD2; v_gene: TRBV9; CDR3nt: TGTGCCAGCAGCGTAGGGCTAGCGGGTGGTAATGAGCAGTTCTTC; CDR3aa: CASSVGLAGGNEQFF
j_gene: TRBJ1-1; abundance: many; d_gene: NA; v_gene: TRBV11-3; CDR3nt: TGTGCCAGCAGCTCCCGGAACACTGAAGCTTTCTTT; CDR3aa: CASSSRNTEAFF
j_gene: TRBJ2-2; abundance: many; d_gene: NA; v_gene: TRBV11-2; CDR3nt: TGTGCCAGCAGCTTAGATTCCCGAGACACCGGGGAGCTGTTTTTT; CDR3aa: CASSLDSRDTGELFF
j_gene: TRBJ2-3; abundance: NA; d_gene: TRBD1; v_gene: TRBV6-5; CDR3nt: TGTGCCAGCAGTTACTCAGGGACAGGAGATCATGGCACAGATACGCAGTATTTT; CDR3aa: CASSYSGTGDHGTDTQYF
j_gene: TRBJ2-5; abundance: many; d_gene: NA; v_gene: TRBV25-1; CDR3nt: TGTGCCAGCAGTTCGCCTCTTAAGGGAGCTCAAGAGACCCAGTACTTC; CDR3aa: CASSSPLKGAQETQYF
j_gene: TRBJ1-1; abundance: many; d_gene: NA; v_gene: TRBV20-1; CDR3nt: TGCAGCGCCGGTTTGAACACTGAAGCTTTCTTT; CDR3aa: CSAGLNTEAFF
j_gene: TRBJ1-1; abundance: many; d_gene: TRBD1; v_gene: TRBV5-1; CDR3nt: TGCGCCAGCAGCACGACGGACAGGCCAGATCTATCTTTCTTT; CDR3aa: CASSTTDRPDLSFF
j_gene: TRBJ2-1; abundance: NA; d_gene: TRBD2; v_gene: TRBV3-1; CDR3nt: TGTGCCAGCAGCCCCTATAGCGGGGGACCGACGTTCTTC; CDR3aa: CASSPYSGGPTFF
j_gene: TRBJ1-2; abundance: many; d_gene: NA; v_gene: TRBV6-1; CDR3nt: TGTGCCAGCAAACAAGCGTCAGGGACCTATGGCTACACCTTC; CDR3aa: CASKQASGTYGYTF
j_gene: TRBJ1-4; abundance: NA; d_gene: NA; v_gene: TRBV29-1; CDR3nt: TGCAGCGTTGAAGAAGGTACGAGGGAAAAACTGTTTTTT; CDR3aa: CSVEEGTREKLFF
j_gene: TRBJ1-5; abundance: NA; d_gene: NA; v_gene: TRBV6-1; CDR3nt: TGTGCCAGCGTCGGTCCACCGTATAGCAATCAGCCCCAGCATTTT; CDR3aa: CASVGPPYSNQPQHF
j_gene: TRBJ1-6; abundance: NA; d_gene: NA; v_gene: TRBV3-1; CDR3nt: TGTGCCAGCAGCCGGATGACGAGCTCCTATAATTCACCCCTCCACTTT; CDR3aa: CASSRMTSSYNSPLHF
j_gene: TRBJ1-2; abundance: many; d_gene: NA; v_gene: TRBV20-1; CDR3nt: TGCAGTGCCCTGAGGGGGAAGAGGTATGGCTACACCTTC; CDR3aa: CSALRGKRYGYTF
j_gene: TRBJ2-3; abundance: many; d_gene: TRBD2; v_gene: TRBV5-1; CDR3nt: TGCGCCAGCGCCGAGCGGGGGGGCGTAGATACGCAGTATTTT; CDR3aa: CASAERGGVDTQYF
j_gene: TRBJ2-6; abundance: many; d_gene: TRBD1; v_gene: TRBV7-6; CDR3nt: TGTGCCAGCAGCCAGTGGACAGGGGGGTCTGGGGCCAACGTCCTGACTTTC; CDR3aa: CASSQWTGGSGANVLTF
j_gene: TRBJ2-5; abundance: NA; d_gene: TRBD1; v_gene: TRBV9; CDR3nt: TGTGCCAGCAGCCCCCGGGGACAGGGGGTCCAGGAGACCCAGTACTTC; CDR3aa: CASSPRGQGVQETQYF
j_gene: TRBJ1-4; abundance: NA; d_gene: NA; v_gene: TRBV5-1; CDR3nt: TGCGCCAGCAGCTTCTTTCCAGGGGAAGAAAAACTGTTTTTT; CDR3aa: CASSFFPGEEKLFF
j_gene: TRBJ2-6; abundance: NA; d_gene: NA; v_gene: TRBV6-4; CDR3nt: TGTGCCAGCAGTGACTACGGCTCTGGGGCCAACGTCCTGACTTTC; CDR3aa: CASSDYGSGANVLTF
j_gene: TRBJ2-2; abundance: few; d_gene: TRBD2; v_gene: TRBV9; CDR3nt: TGTGCCAGCAGCGCCGGGGAGGCGGGAGTGGCAGGGGAGCTGTTTTTT; CDR3aa: CASSAGEAGVAGELFF
j_gene: TRBJ1-3; abundance: many; d_gene: NA; v_gene: TRBV20-1; CDR3nt: TGCAGTGCCCACGGGGGATCGGGAAACACCATATATTTT; CDR3aa: CSAHGGSGNTIYF
j_gene: TRBJ2-5; abundance: NA; d_gene: NA; v_gene: TRBV9; CDR3nt: TGTGCCAGCAGCGTAGCCGGCAGATCGGTAGAGACCCAGTACTTC; CDR3aa: CASSVAGRSVETQYF
j_gene: TRBJ2-6; abundance: few; d_gene: NA; v_gene: TRBV2; CDR3nt: TGTGCCAGCAGTGAATCTGGGTCTGGGGCCAACGTCCTGACTTTC; CDR3aa: CASSESGSGANVLTF
j_gene: TRBJ1-6; abundance: few; d_gene: TRBD1; v_gene: TRBV19; CDR3nt: TGTGCCAGTAGTAGGGGACAGTTGGTGCCCCTCCACTTT; CDR3aa: CASSRGQLVPLHF
j_gene: TRBJ1-2; abundance: few; d_gene: NA; v_gene: TRBV5-6; CDR3nt: TGTGCCAGCAGCTTGGACACATGGAACTATGGCTACACCTTC; CDR3aa: CASSLDTWNYGYTF
j_gene: TRBJ2-1; abundance: many; d_gene: TRBD1; v_gene: TRBV28; CDR3nt: TGTGCCAGCGGCCTGACAGGGGGGAATGAGCAGTTCTTC; CDR3aa: CASGLTGGNEQFF
j_gene: TRBJ1-4; abundance: NA; d_gene: NA; v_gene: TRBV6-1; CDR3nt: TGTGCCAGCAGTGATCAAAATAATGAAAAACTGTTTTTT; CDR3aa: CASSDQNNEKLFF
j_gene: TRBJ1-2; abundance: NA; d_gene: TRBD1; v_gene: TRBV6-6; CDR3nt: TGTGCCAGCAGTTACTCCGGACAGGGAGCTAACTATGGCTACACCTTC; CDR3aa: CASSYSGQGANYGYTF
j_gene: TRBJ2-1; abundance: many; d_gene: TRBD2; v_gene: TRBV2; CDR3nt: TGTGCCAGCAGTGAGGGGCGGGAGTTCAATGAGCAGTTCTTC; CDR3aa: CASSEGREFNEQFF
j_gene: TRBJ2-7; abundance: few; d_gene: NA; v_gene: TRBV15; CDR3nt: TGTGCCACCAGCAGAGTTAAGATCACCAACGAGCAGTACTTC; CDR3aa: CATSRVKITNEQYF
j_gene: TRBJ2-1; abundance: many; d_gene: NA; v_gene: TRBV5-1; CDR3nt: TGCGCCAGCAGCTTTATACCCAGACTCTCAATGAAGCAGTTCTTC; CDR3aa: CASSFIPRLSMKQFF
j_gene: TRBJ2-7; abundance: many; d_gene: TRBD2; v_gene: TRBV7-9; CDR3nt: TGTGCCAGCAGCCCCCGACTAGCGGGAGTGGGAGAGCAGTACTTC; CDR3aa: CASSPRLAGVGEQYF
j_gene: TRBJ1-3; abundance: once; d_gene: NA; v_gene: TRBV28; CDR3nt: TGTGCCACCCTCGCGGGACTGGGAAACACCATATATTTT; CDR3aa: CATLAGLGNTIYF
j_gene: TRBJ2-3; abundance: few; d_gene: TRBD2; v_gene: TRBV2; CDR3nt: TGTGCCGGCAGTGATCGTTTGCTAGCGGGGGGCTTCACAGATACGCAGTATTTT; CDR3aa: CAGSDRLLAGGFTDTQYF
j_gene: TRBJ2-5; abundance: many; d_gene: TRBD2; v_gene: TRBV20-1; CDR3nt: TGCAGTGCCGACGTGGGCGGGGGGGCCCTGACCCAGTACTTC; CDR3aa: CSADVGGGALTQYF